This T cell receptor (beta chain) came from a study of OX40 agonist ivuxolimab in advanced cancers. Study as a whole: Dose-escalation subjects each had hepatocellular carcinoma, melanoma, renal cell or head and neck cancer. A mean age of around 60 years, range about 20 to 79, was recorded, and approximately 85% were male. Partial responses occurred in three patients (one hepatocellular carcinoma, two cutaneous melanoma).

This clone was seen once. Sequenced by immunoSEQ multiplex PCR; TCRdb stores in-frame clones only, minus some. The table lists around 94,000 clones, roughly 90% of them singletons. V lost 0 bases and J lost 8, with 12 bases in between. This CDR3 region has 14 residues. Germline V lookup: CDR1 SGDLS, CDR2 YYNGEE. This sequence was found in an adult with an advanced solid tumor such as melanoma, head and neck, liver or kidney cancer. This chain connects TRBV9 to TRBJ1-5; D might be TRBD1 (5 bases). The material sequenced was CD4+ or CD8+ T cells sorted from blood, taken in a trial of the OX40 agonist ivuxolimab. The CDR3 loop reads CASSVGSGSKPQHF. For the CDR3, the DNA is TGTGCCAGCAGCGTAGGTTCAGGGTCTAAGCCCCAGCATTTT.